One sample yielded the 24 T cell receptor beta chains listed below, sequenced in a study of T cells in Graves' hyperthyroidism and ophthalmopathy. TCR beta CDR3 sequences were amplified from RNA transcripts. The TCR CDR3 was amplified in a first-round RT-PCR using the HTBI primer set. TCRdb independently ran MiXCR on the multiplex PCR reads; one entry per CDR3 protein. The sample shows 600,000 to 800,000 distinct CDR3 sequences, over 35% of them seen only once. The sequenced material came from blood. The receptor set was obtained from a woman aged 40 to 50 with Graves' hyperthyroidism.

This clonotype was counted ten times or more. The rearrangement joins TRBV25-1 to TRBJ2-7; 9 nucleotides match TRBD1. V trimming: 4 bases; J trimming: 0 bases; junction bases outside the gene matches: 7. Germline CDR1 MGHDK, CDR2 SYGVNS. The CDR3 spans 16 residues. CDR3 coding DNA: TGTGCCAGCAGTGCTCGGACAGGGGTTAGCTCCTACGAGCAGTACTTC. Translated: CASSARTGVSSYEQYF.

This clonotype appeared a few times. This rearrangement joins TRBV10-3 to TRBJ1-2; a weak D match, TRBD1 (6 bases). This CDR3 has 14 residues. Germline V gives CDR1 ENHRY, CDR2 SYGVKD. Trimming took 10 bases from V and 4 from J, leaving 19 bases between them. CDR3 sequence reads: CASNPGHESYGYTF. CDR3 nucleotide sequence: TGTGCCAGCAACCCGGGACATGAGTCCTATGGCTACACCTTC.

The chain's CDR3 is CASSDGVQEQFF. The CDR3 DNA follows: TGTGCCAGCAGTGACGGGGTTCAGGAGCAGTTCTTC. The chain has TRBV2 and TRBJ2-1; a weak D match, TRBD2 (5 bases). Germline V gene sequence: CDR1 SNHLY, CDR2 FYNNEI. Trimming took off 3 bases at V and 10 bases at J, with 10 bases between the two ends. The CDR3 is 12 residues long.

This clonotype has more than one count but fewer than ten. V and J are TRBV6-6 and TRBJ1-6; D not certain. V lost 4 bases to trimming and J lost 7 bases, with 14 bases between them. The CDR3 covers 15 residues. Per the germline V gene, CDR1 is MNHNY and CDR2 is SVGAGI (reference sequence). The CDR3 is CASSSREGGNSPLHF. CDR3 in DNA: TGTGCCAGCAGTTCCCGGGAGGGAGGGAATTCACCCCTCCACTTT.

The table lists this clonotype with a few counts. This chain connects TRBV4-3 to TRBJ1-2; a possible D gene is TRBD1 (5 bases). Trimming left V 0 bases short and J 4 bases short, with 12 bases between. The CDR3 sequence is 15 residues long. Germline assignment: CDR1 LGHNA and CDR2 YSLEER. The CDR3 DNA reads TGCGCCAGCAGCCAAGACCAGACCGGGACCTATGGCTACACCTTC. It is translated as CASSQDQTGTYGYTF.

In regard to this clonotype: A read error may explain this, as a much larger clone is one base away. The chain has TRBV7-2 and TRBJ1-6; D unclear. The CDR3 totals 16 residues. Germline V CDR1 and CDR2: SGHTA, FQGNSA. CDR3 sequence reads: CASRSDLSSYNSPPHF. CDR3 DNA sequence: TGTGCCAGCAGGTCGGACCTTAGCTCCTATAATTCACCCCCCCACTTT.

This clonotype was observed at least ten times. The CDR3 loop is CASSGGLGYEQYF. The CDR3 region has the DNA TGTGCCAGCAGCGGCGGCCTAGGGTACGAGCAGTACTTC. The rearrangement uses TRBV7-9 and TRBJ2-7; D call uncertain. The V gene's germline CDR1 is SEHNR and CDR2 FQNEAQ (reference sequence). The CDR3 has 13 residues. V was trimmed by 5 bases and J by 4 bases, leaving 12 bases between them.

This clonotype showed up many times. The rearrangement links TRBV10-2 to TRBJ1-5, with a possible D match to TRBD1 (5 bases). This CDR3 has 14 amino acids. V lost 9 bases, J lost 6 bases, and 18 bases lay in between. CDR1 is WSHSY and CDR2 is SAAADI in the germline V gene. This CDR3 reads CASADGAGAQPQHF. CDR3 DNA sequence: TGCGCCAGTGCGGACGGGGCTGGGGCTCAGCCCCAGCATTTT.

The chain couples TRBV20-1 to TRBJ2-5; a weak D match, TRBD2 (5 bases). This CDR3 comprises 12 residues. V was clipped by 3 bases and J by 9 bases, with 14 bases between them. Germline CDR1 and CDR2: DFQATT and SNEGSKA (reference sequence). CDR3 sequence (DNA): TGCAGTGCTAGGGCCGGGAATCAGCCCCAGTACTTC. Its translation is CSARAGNQPQYF.

The V call is TRBV7-9, the J call TRBJ1-2; no definite D call. The CDR3 totals 13 residues. Looked up from germline, CDR1 is SEHNR and CDR2 is FQNEAQ (reference sequence). The V end lost 7 bases, the J end lost 8 bases, and 17 bases lay between the germline ends. CDR3 coding DNA: TGTGCCAGCACCCCCCTAGGGCGCGGCGGCTACACCTTC. It is translated as CASTPLGRGGYTF.

This clonotype appeared a few times. V usage is TRBV20-1 and J usage is TRBJ2-2; 7 nucleotides agree with TRBD1. The V segment lost 5 bases and the J segment 4 bases; nucleotides outside the gene matches: 7. CDR3 length equals 14 residues. Germline CDR1 is DFQATT and CDR2 is SNEGSKA (reference sequence). The CDR3: CSARVRGRTGELFF. The CDR3 DNA sequence: TGCAGTGCTCGCGTAAGGGGGCGCACCGGGGAGCTGTTTTTT.

This clonotype has ten or more counts. The chain joins TRBV25-1 to TRBJ1-1, with 7 bases matching TRBD1. V was clipped by 8 bases and J by 1 base; unmatched bases: 4. Germline V lookup: CDR1 MGHDK, CDR2 SYGVNS. The CDR3 length is 13 residues. CDR3 sequence (DNA): TGTGCCAGCTGGGGACAGTCGAACACTGAAGCTTTCTTT. It yields the protein CASWGQSNTEAFF.

J is TRBJ1-2 and V is TRBV5-4; 10 bases are a match to TRBD1. Germline V lookup: CDR1 SGHNT, CDR2 YYREEE (reference sequence). V was clipped by 5 bases and J by 6 bases; unmatched bases: 7. This CDR3 has 14 residues. This CDR3 is CASRVTGGADGYTF. DNA for the CDR3: TGTGCCAGCAGGGTGACAGGGGGCGCGGATGGCTACACCTTC.

This clonotype was counted many times. A read error may produce the germline difference seen at one junction end. The gene calls are TRBV28 and TRBJ1-1; D gene ambiguous. This CDR3 is built from 12 residues. CDR1 and CDR2 (germline): MDHEN, SYDVKM. The CDR3 spells CASSSENTEAFF. Written as DNA, the CDR3 is TGCGCCAGCAGCTCCGAGAACACTGAAGCTTTCTTT.

For this clonotype: One junction end disagrees with the germline gene, perhaps due to a read error. The V and J genes are TRBV7-2 and TRBJ1-2, with a weak D call TRBD1 (5 bases). From germline, CDR1 is SGHTA and CDR2 FQGNSA. The CDR3 length is 16 residues. CDR3 nucleotide sequence: TGCGCCAGCAGCCAAAACAACTACAGGACTAACTATGGCTACACCTTC. It encodes CASSQNNYRTNYGYTF.

This chain uses TRBV20-1 with TRBJ2-7; 11 bases fit TRBD2. The V gene's germline CDR1 is DFQATT and CDR2 SNEGSKA (reference sequence). This CDR3 has 16 amino acids. The J segment lost 4 bases and the V segment lost 0 bases, leaving 8 bases of the junction unmatched. The CDR3 reads CSARDPLAGGPYEQYF. The CDR3 DNA follows: TGCAGTGCTAGAGATCCCCTAGCGGGGGGACCTTACGAGCAGTACTTC.

This clonotype was picked up a small number of times. The chain has TRBV7-2 and TRBJ1-2; D not certain. Germline V lookup: CDR1 SGHTA, CDR2 FQGNSA. This CDR3 has 14 residues. V was pared by 7 bases and J by 2 bases, with 14 bases between. The CDR3 DNA is TGTGCCAGCAACGACCCGGGCCTAAACTATGGCTACACCTTC. It yields the protein CASNDPGLNYGYTF.

The J gene is TRBJ1-6, the V gene TRBV20-1; TRBD1 aligns across 11 bases. The germline V gene has CDR1 DFQATT and CDR2 SNEGSKA (reference sequence). The CDR3 covers 13 residues. V was pared by 5 bases and J by 7 bases, with 1 base of the junction left unmatched. CDR3 DNA sequence: TGCAGTGCTTGGGACAGGGGGAATTCACCCCTCCACTTT. Amino acids: CSAWDRGNSPLHF.

There are a few counts of this clonotype. The chain has TRBV6-5 and TRBJ1-2; 7 bases map to TRBD1. Germline V gene sequence: CDR1 MNHEY, CDR2 SVGAGI. CDR3 size: 13 residues. The junction had 5 bases not matched to a gene; V was cut back by 6 bases and J by 4 bases. CDR3 protein: CASRTGWSYGYTF. CDR3 coding DNA: TGTGCCAGCAGGACAGGGTGGAGCTATGGCTACACCTTC.

This clonotype was recorded at least ten times. J is TRBJ2-5 and V is TRBV20-1, with 7 nucleotides matching TRBD1. The CDR3 spans 12 residues. J was trimmed by 2 bases and V by 6 bases; bases with no gene match: 3. Per germline, CDR1 DFQATT and CDR2 SNEGSKA (reference sequence). The DNA of the CDR3 is TGCAGTGCGACAGGGAAACAAGAGACCCAGTACTTC. This sequence encodes CSATGKQETQYF.

This clonotype was observed at least ten times. CDR3 residues: CAIFALNGGELFF. The CDR3 DNA sequence: TGTGCCATCTTTGCCCTAAACGGCGGGGAGCTGTTTTTT. The J gene is TRBJ2-2, the V gene TRBV10-3; D is unresolved. This CDR3 region has 13 residues. V was cut by 8 bases and J by 7 bases, with 14 bases left in between. The germline CDR1 and CDR2 sequences are ENHRY and SYGVKD.

The V call is TRBV7-9, the J call TRBJ2-5; D may be TRBD1 (6 bases). V dropped 5 bases and J dropped 4 bases, with 14 bases sitting between them. The germline gives CDR1 SEHNR, CDR2 FQNEAQ (reference sequence). The CDR3 contains 14 residues. CDR3: CASSQQGQRETQYF. CDR3 nucleotides: TGTGCCAGCAGCCAGCAGGGGCAGAGAGAGACCCAGTACTTC.

This clonotype has only a few counts. The chain carries TRBV6-5 and TRBJ1-2, with D perhaps matching TRBD1 (5 bases). Germline loops: CDR1 MNHEY, CDR2 SVGAGI. Trimming removed 4 bases at V and 4 bases at J, with 16 bases between. The CDR3 loop spans 15 amino acids. The CDR3 sequence is CASSSGGTDFYGYTF. In DNA, the CDR3 is TGTGCCAGCAGTTCTGGCGGGACCGACTTCTATGGCTACACCTTC.

This clonotype came up once. The chain recombines TRBV5-1 with TRBJ1-3; D ambiguous. V was cut by 5 bases and J by 9 bases, with 18 bases left in between. The germline gives CDR1 SGHRS, CDR2 YFSETQ. The CDR3 consists of 14 residues. The DNA of the CDR3 is TGCGCCAGCAGTTATGATGGACTGAGAACCACCATATATTTT. As protein: CASSYDGLRTTIYF.